Each of the 23 T cell receptor beta chains below was sequenced from the same sample in a study of cytomegalovirus exposure and HLA in healthy donors. The PCR ran on 60 Vbeta and 13 Jbeta primers. Sequenced by immunoSEQ multiplex PCR; TCRdb stores in-frame clones only, minus some. The sample yields about 94,000 clones, 74% seen once. The sequenced material came from PBMCs. Receptors originate from a young man in good health and CMV-seropositive.

The chain links TRBV5-1 to TRBJ2-7, with 7 bases matching TRBD1. Germline V gene data show CDR1 as SGHRS and CDR2 as YFSETQ. This CDR3 has 14 residues. The J segment lost 2 bases and the V segment lost 2 bases, leaving 4 bases of the junction unmatched. CDR3 in amino acids: CASSFSGTAYEQYF. Here the CDR3 DNA reads TGCGCCAGCAGCTTTTCGGGGACAGCCTACGAGCAGTACTTC.

This chain joins TRBV5-1 and TRBJ2-2; 15 positions match TRBD2. J gave up 7 bases and V 5 bases, and 9 bases lay outside the gene matches. The CDR3 totals 17 residues. Germline V gene data show CDR1 as SGHRS and CDR2 as YFSETQ. The CDR3 coding sequence is TGCGCCAGCAGTCAACGGACTAGCGGGGGGGCTGGCGGGGAGCTGTTTTTT. Translated, it gives CASSQRTSGGAGGELFF.

The chain combines TRBV5-1 with TRBJ2-5; D gene unclear. The germline V gene encodes CDR1 SGHRS and CDR2 YFSETQ. The CDR3 spans 11 residues. V shed 5 bases and J shed 5 bases, with 7 bases lying between them. The CDR3 loop is CASRARETQYF. CDR3 bases: TGCGCCAGCAGAGCACGGGAGACCCAGTACTTC.

The chain couples TRBV7-6 to TRBJ1-3; possibly TRBD1 for D (6 bases). CDR1 is SGHVS and CDR2 is FNYEAQ in the germline V gene. Trimming took off 1 base at V and 4 bases at J, with 11 bases between the two ends. This CDR3 has 15 amino acids. The CDR3 here is CASSLDVGAGNTIYF. In DNA form, the CDR3 reads TGTGCCAGCAGCTTAGATGTGGGGGCGGGAAACACCATATATTTT.

V and J are TRBV28 and TRBJ1-1, with D unresolved. The CDR3 spans 11 residues. V lost 8 bases, J lost 6 bases, and 10 bases lay in between. CDR1 and CDR2 from the germline V gene are MDHEN and SYDVKM. The chain's CDR3 is CASFRYPEAFF. The CDR3 DNA reads as TGTGCCAGCTTCCGTTATCCTGAAGCTTTCTTT. Using reference TRBV28 and TRBJ1-1 for the parts outside the CDR3, the full variable domain is DVKVTQSSRYLVKRTGEKVFLECVQDMDHENMFWYRQDPGLGLRLIYFSYDVKMKEKGDIPEGYSVSREKKERFSLILESASTNQTSMYLCASFRYPEAFFGQGTRLTVV.

The CDR3: CASSLHAPGTSGGSEQYF. The DNA of the CDR3 is TGTGCCAGCAGCCTACACGCGCCCGGGACTAGCGGGGGGAGCGAGCAGTACTTC. The V gene is TRBV4-2, the J gene TRBJ2-7; 15 nucleotides match TRBD2. V lost 4 bases and J lost 6; bases outside the gene matches: 13. This CDR3 contains 18 residues. The germline gives CDR1 LGHNA, CDR2 YNFKEQ.

The rearrangement links TRBV2 to TRBJ2-2; D not resolved. The germline gives CDR1 SNHLY, CDR2 FYNNEI. The CDR3 is 16 residues long. The ends were cut back, 4 bases at V and 0 bases at J, with 12 bases in the middle. The CDR3 spells CASSVASAANTGELFF. The CDR3 nucleotides are TGTGCCAGCAGTGTTGCCAGCGCCGCGAACACCGGGGAGCTGTTTTTT.

Concerning this clone itself: Sequence at one end of the junction differs from germline and may be a read error. The chain is built from TRBV7-9 and TRBJ1-1; D not resolved. The CDR3 contains 12 residues. Germline assignment: CDR1 SEHNR and CDR2 FQNEAQ (reference sequence). This chain's CDR3 is CSSSLGGCEAFF. In DNA form, the CDR3 reads TGTTCCAGCAGCTTAGGAGGGTGTGAAGCTTTCTTT.

CDR3: CASSTREGGNEKLFF. The CDR3, as DNA: TGTGCCAGCAGTACCCGCGAGGGAGGGAATGAAAAACTGTTTTTT. V is TRBV7-6 and J is TRBJ1-4; no definite D call. Germline CDR1 reads SGHVS; CDR2 reads FNYEAQ. Trimming pared 6 bases from V and 5 bases from J, leaving 16 bases between. CDR3 size: 15 residues.

V usage is TRBV4-2 and J usage is TRBJ2-1, with 7 bases aligning to TRBD2. Per the germline V gene, CDR1 is LGHNA and CDR2 is YNFKEQ. J was trimmed by 4 bases and V by 5 bases; bases with no gene match: 5. This CDR3 region has 14 residues. As DNA, the CDR3 is TGTGCCAGCAGCACCCGGGGGGAGTACAATGAGCAGTTCTTC. Translated, it gives CASSTRGEYNEQFF.

The chain couples TRBV4-1 to TRBJ1-1, with D possibly matching TRBD1 (5 bases). V gave up 2 bases and J gave up 0 bases, with 7 bases separating them. Germline-derived CDR1 and CDR2 are MGHRA and YSYEKL. This CDR3 is built from 14 residues. The CDR3 DNA is TGCGCCAGCAGCCAAACAGGCTTGAACACTGAAGCTTTCTTT. Amino acids: CASSQTGLNTEAFF.

The gene calls are TRBV28 and TRBJ2-2; 10 bases are a match to TRBD1. V lost 6 bases and J lost 4; bases outside the gene matches: 5. The CDR3 consists of 15 residues. Germline V CDR1 and CDR2: MDHEN, SYDVKM. The CDR3 DNA reads TGTGCCAGCAGGGCGACAGGGGGCGGCACCGGGGAGCTGTTTTTT. Translated: CASRATGGGTGELFF.

CDR3 residues: CASSFSFNEQFF. In DNA form, the CDR3 reads TGTGCCAGCAGCTTTTCTTTCAATGAGCAGTTCTTC. The rearrangement links TRBV5-6 to TRBJ2-1; D unclear. Germline CDR1 SGHDT, CDR2 YYEEEE. The CDR3 length is 12 residues. V was shortened by 2 bases and J by 6 bases, with 6 bases between the two germline ends.

The V call is TRBV5-1, the J call TRBJ2-1; 13 bases map to TRBD2. CDR1 and CDR2 from the germline V gene are SGHRS and YFSETQ. The junction had 7 bases not matched to a gene; V was cut back by 8 bases and J by 8 bases. The CDR3 extends over 14 amino acids. The CDR3 spells CASQLAGGLDEQFF. The CDR3 DNA reads as TGCGCCAGTCAACTAGCGGGAGGGCTGGATGAGCAGTTCTTC.

This rearrangement joins TRBV7-2 to TRBJ1-1, with 7 positions matching TRBD1. Trimming took 3 bases from V and 4 from J; bases not matched to a gene: 2. CDR1 is SGHTA, CDR2 FQGNSA, per germline. This CDR3 is built from 13 residues. DNA of the CDR3: TGTGCCAGCAGCTTGGGACAGTTCACTGAAGCTTTCTTT. Its protein product is CASSLGQFTEAFF. Combining the CDR3 with reference TRBV7-2 and TRBJ1-1 gives the whole variable domain GAGVSQSPSNKVTEKGKDVELRCDPISGHTALYWYRQSLGQGLEFLIYFQGNSAPDKSGLPSDRFSAERTGGSVSTLTIQRTQQEDSAVYLCASSLGQFTEAFFGQGTRLTVV.

CDR3 DNA: TGTGCCAGCAGTAAGAGCTCCTACAATGAGCAGTTCTTC. It specifies CASSKSSYNEQFF. This chain connects TRBV11-3 to TRBJ2-1; D unclear. The CDR3 contains 13 residues. Per the germline V gene, CDR1 is SGHNT and CDR2 is YENEEA. Trimming cost V 6 bases and J 0 bases, with 6 bases left between them.

The chain links TRBV19 to TRBJ1-1; D remains ambiguous. Germline V CDR1 and CDR2: LNHDA, SQIVND (reference sequence). The CDR3 length is 12 residues. Trimming took 3 bases from V and 5 from J, leaving 7 bases between them. The CDR3 spells CASSIAGTEAFF. As DNA, the CDR3 is TGTGCCAGTAGTATCGCGGGGACTGAAGCTTTCTTT.

This sequence joins TRBV27 and TRBJ2-7, with 12 bases matching TRBD2. Germline V gives CDR1 MNHEY, CDR2 SMNVEV (reference sequence). Unmatched junction bases numbered 3, after V lost 6 bases and J lost 3 bases. This CDR3 has 14 residues. The CDR3 region is CASSTSGRNYEQYF. The CDR3 region has the DNA TGTGCCAGCAGCACTAGCGGGAGGAACTACGAGCAGTACTTC.

The V call is TRBV14, the J call TRBJ2-1; the match to TRBD1 covers 7 bases. The ends lost 4 bases at V and 4 bases at J; junction bases unmatched: 7. CDR1 and CDR2 (germline): SGHDN, FVKESK. This CDR3 has 15 residues. The CDR3 protein is CASSPGTASYNEQFF. The CDR3 region has the DNA TGTGCCAGCAGCCCCGGGACAGCCTCTTACAATGAGCAGTTCTTC.

In this sample, this clone turned up once. This rearrangement joins TRBV29-1 to TRBJ2-5; 8 bases fit TRBD2. The J segment lost 5 bases and the V segment lost 6 bases, leaving 14 bases of the junction unmatched. CDR3 size: 15 residues. CDR1 is SQVTM and CDR2 is ANQGSEA in the germline V gene. The CDR3 loop is CSVARTGGLRETQYF. The CDR3 DNA follows: TGCAGCGTAGCTAGGACGGGAGGGCTTCGGGAGACCCAGTACTTC.

The chain employs TRBV29-1 and TRBJ2-1, with D possibly being TRBD1 (5 bases). This CDR3 contains 12 residues. Looked up from germline, CDR1 is SQVTM and CDR2 is ANQGSEA. Trimming took off 8 bases at V and 7 bases at J, with 15 bases between the two ends. CDR3 sequence (DNA): TGCAGCCATCGGACAACCATAAATGAGCAGTTCTTC. This gives the protein CSHRTTINEQFF.

This clone has a handful of counts. The J gene is TRBJ1-4, the V gene TRBV4-1, with 8 bases fitting TRBD1. V lost 5 bases to trimming and J lost 4 bases; unmatched junction nucleotides: 6. Germline loops: CDR1 MGHRA, CDR2 YSYEKL. The CDR3 length is 15 residues. This CDR3 is CASSLQGVDNEKLFF. For the CDR3, the DNA is TGCGCCAGCAGCTTACAGGGGGTAGATAATGAAAAACTGTTTTTT.

The CDR3 loop reads CASSGGGSTDTQYF. DNA for the CDR3: TGCGCCAGCAGCGGGGGAGGGAGCACAGATACGCAGTATTTT. The chain recombines TRBV4-1 with TRBJ2-3; TRBD2 matches 7 bases. The V and J ends lost 5 bases and 0 bases, in that order; junction bases with no gene match: 2. Germline V gene lookup returns CDR1 MGHRA and CDR2 YSYEKL. This CDR3 spans 14 amino acids.